This TCR beta chain was captured by sequencing in a study of human T cells and chemical hapten exposure. For the study at large: A 2 cm by 2 cm inner upper arm patch received 2% DPC for sensitization. Variation in per-sample TCR yields came mainly from small pooled library volume differences.

Time point described: patch test 3, about 24 weeks after DPC sensitization. Treatment specified: therapeutic diphenylcyclopropenone sensitization with weekly scalp DPC. Unfractionated whole blood yielded the extracted total RNA. Ahead of each patch test application, blood was drawn. A single record per CDR3 protein comes from TCRdb applying MiXCR to the RACE reads. The sample comprises over 35,000 distinct CDR3 sequences, about 13% of which are singletons, and about 2.5% rests with the top ten. CDR1 is LGHDT and CDR2 is YNNKEL in the germline V gene (reference sequence). The CDR3 is 13 residues long. V lost 0 bases to trimming and J lost 15 bases; unmatched junction nucleotides: 5. Study-wide results and limits: The formation of large CDR3 similarity clusters by expanded TCRs significantly exceeded that of controls.

This clonotype showed up just a few times. Its antigen is still unknown. This clonotype originated in a woman aged 40 to 49 with alopecia areata. Some clones in this sample may be carry-over from other donors' samples. Sequences were derived from whole blood, sampled in connection with sensitization to the hapten diphenylcyclopropenone (DPC). The gene calls are TRBV3-1 and TRBJ2-1; TRBD1 agrees at 10 bases. The CDR3 nucleotides are TGTGCCAGCAGCCAAGAGGAGGACAGGGGGAGGTTCTTC. Residues: CASSQEEDRGRFF.